One and the same sample provided the 10 T cell receptor beta chains below, sequenced in a study of shared clonotypes between healthy human individuals. Libraries were prepared by immunoSEQ multiplex PCR; TCRdb keeps only in-frame clonotypes and omits some of them. The data contain roughly 700,000 clones, less than 95% of them seen just once; the ten biggest clones take up around a third. Material for sequencing was memory CD8+ T cells from PBMCs. Subset denoted: CD45RO+ cells pooled with CCR7-negative TemRA cells. These receptors were obtained from a man between 18 and 35 years old in good health. Some clones in this sample may be carry-over from other donors' samples.

This chain connects TRBV4-1 to TRBJ1-2; perhaps TRBD1 as D (5 bases). CDR1 and CDR2 (germline): MGHRA, YSYEKL. The CDR3 totals 14 residues. V was clipped by 2 bases and J by 7 bases, with 14 bases between them. CDR3 sequence: CASSQFLGLPGYTF. Written as DNA, the CDR3 is TGCGCCAGCAGCCAATTCTTGGGGCTACCTGGCTACACCTTC.

The chain carries TRBV5-6 and TRBJ2-2; D is undetermined. The CDR3 is 16 residues long. CDR1 and CDR2 from the germline V gene are SGHDT and YYEEEE. V lost 6 bases, J lost 4 bases, and 19 bases lay in between. CDR3 sequence reads: CASNTFRGGPTGELFF. The CDR3 DNA is TGTGCCAGCAACACTTTCCGCGGTGGCCCCACCGGGGAGCTGTTTTTT.

The DNA for the CDR3 is TGTGCCAGCAGTTACTCCCATAGCGCAGATACGCAGTATTTT. It specifies CASSYSHSADTQYF. This chain uses TRBV6-5 with TRBJ2-3; a possible D gene is TRBD2 (5 bases). Germline V lookup: CDR1 MNHEY, CDR2 SVGAGI. V gave up 0 bases and J gave up 4 bases, with 8 bases separating them. The CDR3 sequence is 14 residues long.

This chain links TRBV7-9 with TRBJ2-1; unclear D gene. This CDR3 region has 12 residues. Trimming took 1 base from V and 3 from J, leaving 1 base between them. Germline values: CDR1 SEHNR, CDR2 FQNEAQ (reference sequence). This CDR3 is CASSLDYNEQFF. The CDR3 DNA sequence: TGTGCCAGCAGCTTAGACTACAATGAGCAGTTCTTC.

This chain links TRBV19 with TRBJ2-3; the D is unclear. CDR3 size: 13 residues. Germline-derived CDR1 and CDR2 are LNHDA and SQIVND (reference sequence). Trimming took 4 bases from V and 4 from J, leaving 9 bases between them. The CDR3 DNA reads as TGTGCCAGTAGTACCTTAGGAGCAGATACGCAGTATTTT. It encodes CASSTLGADTQYF.

Points on this clone: Within the sample, other DNA sequences also encode this same CDR3. This chain joins TRBV9 and TRBJ2-7, with TRBD1 matching 10 bases. Germline lookup yields CDR1 SGDLS and CDR2 YYNGEE. Trimming cost V 1 base and J 5 bases; bases outside gene matches: 3. The length of the CDR3 is 14 residues. The CDR3 coding sequence is TGTGCCAGCAGCGTAAGGGACAGGGGCCACGAGCAGTACTTC. It translates to CASSVRDRGHEQYF.

The V gene is TRBV11-2, the J gene TRBJ2-4; 13 bases are a match to TRBD2. The CDR3 consists of 17 residues. Per the germline V gene, CDR1 is SGHAT and CDR2 is FQNNGV. The V and J ends lost 4 bases and 7 bases, in that order; junction bases with no gene match: 10. The CDR3: CASSSPTSGRMVNIQYF. As DNA, the CDR3 is TGTGCCAGCAGCTCCCCGACTAGCGGGAGGATGGTGAACATTCAGTACTTC.

The genes are TRBV7-9 and TRBJ1-1, with 7 bases aligning to TRBD1. This CDR3 is built from 15 residues. CDR1 SEHNR and CDR2 FQNEAQ come from the germline V gene (reference sequence). Trimming at V came to 5 bases and at J to 1 base, leaving 7 bases not matched to a gene. DNA for the CDR3: TGTGCCAGCAGCCCAAATTACAGGGGGAACACTGAAGCTTTCTTT. Its translation: CASSPNYRGNTEAFF.

This clone was observed many times. At the DNA level, this CDR3 is encoded by other sequences in the same sample as well. The genes are TRBV29-1 and TRBJ2-1; D may be TRBD1 or TRBD2 (5 bases each). This CDR3 has 15 residues. Deletions cut 0 bases from V and 0 bases from J, with 9 bases between. CDR1 and CDR2 (germline): SQVTM, ANQGSEA. CDR3 residues: CSVEDGGASYNEQFF. The CDR3 DNA is TGCAGCGTTGAAGATGGGGGAGCCTCCTACAATGAGCAGTTCTTC.

V and J are TRBV28 and TRBJ2-1; 10 nucleotides match TRBD2. The V and J ends lost 2 bases and 6 bases, in that order; junction bases with no gene match: 4. The CDR3 contains 15 residues. CDR1 and CDR2 (germline): MDHEN, SYDVKM. The CDR3 DNA reads TGTGCCAGCAGTTTACTAGCGGGAGTTGTCAATGAGCAGTTCTTC. The encoded protein is CASSLLAGVVNEQFF.